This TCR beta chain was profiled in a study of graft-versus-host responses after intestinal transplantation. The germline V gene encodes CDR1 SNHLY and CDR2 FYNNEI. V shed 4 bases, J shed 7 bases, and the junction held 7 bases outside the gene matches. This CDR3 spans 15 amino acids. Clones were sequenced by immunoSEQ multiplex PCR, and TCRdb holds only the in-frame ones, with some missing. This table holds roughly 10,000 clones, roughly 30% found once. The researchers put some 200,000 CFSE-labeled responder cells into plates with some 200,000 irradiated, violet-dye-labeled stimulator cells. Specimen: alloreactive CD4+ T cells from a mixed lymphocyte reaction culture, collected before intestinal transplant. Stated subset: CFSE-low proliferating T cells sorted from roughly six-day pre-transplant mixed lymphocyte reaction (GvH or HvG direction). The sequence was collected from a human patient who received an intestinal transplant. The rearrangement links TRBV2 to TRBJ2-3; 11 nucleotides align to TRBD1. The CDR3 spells CASSAPGQGANTQYF. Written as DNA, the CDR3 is TGTGCCAGCAGTGCCCCCGGACAGGGGGCAAATACGCAGTATTTT.